This T cell receptor beta chain came from a study of Ad26.COV2.S vaccination and SARS-CoV-2 variants. Across the whole study: Recipients of Ad26.COV2.S got it intramuscularly, once or twice 56 days apart.

Here immunoSEQ multiplex PCR was the method, and the copy in TCRdb shows in-frame clones only, minus some. The sample holds about 260,000 clones, around nine tenths seen once. The treatment denotes: some 20 received Ad26.COV2.S at low or high dose, single or two shots; about five received placebo; per-sample allocation not given. Specimens were obtained on day 63 following the first vaccine or placebo injection. This adult donor, from Boston, was 18-55 years old. Study-wide points: Placebo recipients had lower spike-specific TCR breadth than vaccine recipients.

Points on this clone: The target antigen is unknown.

The starting material was peripheral blood, obtained in a trial of Ad26.COV2.S vaccine versus placebo. The sequence was collected from a person between 18 and 60 years old who received the Ad26.COV2.S COVID-19 vaccine or a placebo.

CDR3 DNA sequence: TGTGCCAGCAGCTTAAACCGGGACAGGGGGCTGGCCTCGCAGTATTTT. This encodes CASSLNRDRGLASQYF. The V gene is TRBV5-4, the J gene TRBJ2-3; 12 positions agree with TRBD1. The CDR3 has 16 residues. The germline V gene encodes CDR1 SGHNT and CDR2 YYREEE (reference sequence). V gave up 2 bases and J gave up 10 bases; unmatched junction bases: 11.